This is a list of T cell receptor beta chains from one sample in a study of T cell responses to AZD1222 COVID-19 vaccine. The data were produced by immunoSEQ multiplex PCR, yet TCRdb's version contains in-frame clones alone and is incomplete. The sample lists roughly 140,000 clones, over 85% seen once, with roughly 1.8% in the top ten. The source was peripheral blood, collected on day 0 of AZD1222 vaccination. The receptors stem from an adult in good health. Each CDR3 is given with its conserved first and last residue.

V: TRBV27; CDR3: CASSRLAGATDTQYF
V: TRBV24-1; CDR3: CATGQGQGTDTQYF
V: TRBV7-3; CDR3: CASSLGPRDYYNEQFF
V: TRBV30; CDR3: CAWNPGLEVEKLFF
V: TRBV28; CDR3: CASNPVGLSSYNSPLHF
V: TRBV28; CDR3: CASSFTVVEEGNYGYTF
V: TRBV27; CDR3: CASSLGSLTASEQFF
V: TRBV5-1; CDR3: CASSLGSFADTQYF
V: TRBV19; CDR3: CASSTSLGYEQYF
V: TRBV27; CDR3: CASSLFVAPSYNEQFF
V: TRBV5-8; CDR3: CASSLINRGADTQYF
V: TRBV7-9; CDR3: CASSGGGTDTQYF
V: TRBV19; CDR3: CASSIDRWGTDTQYF
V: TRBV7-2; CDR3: CASSLGRADTQYF
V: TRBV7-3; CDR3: CASSLHRTLSYNEQFF
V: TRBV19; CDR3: CASSIVAAGGGSVYEQYF
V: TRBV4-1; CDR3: CASSKRDTEEAFF
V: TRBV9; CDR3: CASSPMGSTALGYGYTF
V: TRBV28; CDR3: CASSQGGSGANVLTF
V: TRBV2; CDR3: CASSDAGVNSPLHF
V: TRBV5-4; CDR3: CASSLPDRGLDEAFF
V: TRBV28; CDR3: CASSGTSNPTDTQYF
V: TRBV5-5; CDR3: CASSLVSANTGELFF
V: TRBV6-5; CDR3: CASSYSRGQGQPQHF
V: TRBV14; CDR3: CASSQGRGAAANTGELFF
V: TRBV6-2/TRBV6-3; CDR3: CASSILAGGPRGQYF
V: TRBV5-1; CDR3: CASSPAGLDNTGELFF
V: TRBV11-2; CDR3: CASSLDPTYEQYF
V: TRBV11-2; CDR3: CASSLGQGTSGRPTDTQYF
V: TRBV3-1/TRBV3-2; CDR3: CASSQDVRGSDSTDTQYF
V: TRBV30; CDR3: CAWSRDRAYEQYF
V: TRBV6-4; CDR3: CASSDDGEGDTQYF
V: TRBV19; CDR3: CASSIAGAVEQYF
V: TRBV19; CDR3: CASSAQGWTEAFF
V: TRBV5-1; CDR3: CASSLDWNNYGYTF
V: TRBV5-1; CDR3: CASSVAPGQSSYEQYF
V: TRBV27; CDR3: CASSLSIPTDTQYF
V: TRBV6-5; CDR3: CASSYEPNQPQHF
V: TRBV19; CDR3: CASSTLAVGGEQFF
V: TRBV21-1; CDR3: CASSRRPRLLTDTQYF
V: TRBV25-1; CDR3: CASRDDRGSGNTIYF
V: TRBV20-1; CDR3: CSASSGADNSPLHF
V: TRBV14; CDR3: CASSPNTEAFF
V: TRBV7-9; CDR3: CASSLELANEQFF
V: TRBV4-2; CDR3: CASSQERSGGQPQHF
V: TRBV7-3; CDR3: CASSLDRGSYNEQFF
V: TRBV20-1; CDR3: CSATGNGGYTF